This TCR beta chain emerged from a study of shared clonotypes between healthy human individuals. This clone was detected only a few times. Its antigen remains unidentified. Some clones are missing from TCRdb's copy, which holds only in-frame ones; the method was immunoSEQ multiplex PCR. The data contain 2 million to 2.5 million clones, around 93% of them singletons. Regarding the study as a whole: Some naive CD4 clonotypes, around 5%, turned up in common across several donors. Sampling was confined to blood; repertoires within tissues likely differ.

The CDR3 totals 13 residues. Germline CDR1 reads GTSNPN; CDR2 reads SVGIG (reference sequence). V lost 5 bases to trimming and J lost 5 bases, with 15 bases between them. A CD45RA+ naive subset and a CD45RA-negative memory subset were split from CD4+ cells. Sequencing used naive CD4+ T cells from PBMCs. Noted subset: CD45RA+ positively selected. V and J are TRBV30 and TRBJ1-1; TRBD1 is a possible D gene (5 bases). The sequence derives from a man between 18 and 29 years old in good health. Some clones in this sample may be carry-over from other donors' samples. In DNA, the CDR3 is TGTGCCTGGGACGAGGACATCGGTACTGAAGCTTTCTTT. Translated, it gives CAWDEDIGTEAFF.